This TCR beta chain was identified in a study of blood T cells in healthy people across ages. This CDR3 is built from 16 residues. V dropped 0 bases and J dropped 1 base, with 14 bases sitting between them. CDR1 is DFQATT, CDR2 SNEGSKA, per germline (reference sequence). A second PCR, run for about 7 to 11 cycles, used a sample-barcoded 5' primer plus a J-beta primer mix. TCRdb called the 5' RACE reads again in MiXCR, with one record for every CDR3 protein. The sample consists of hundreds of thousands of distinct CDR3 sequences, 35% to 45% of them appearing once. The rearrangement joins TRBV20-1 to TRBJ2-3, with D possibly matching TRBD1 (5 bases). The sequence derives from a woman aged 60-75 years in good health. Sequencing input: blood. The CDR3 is CSAREQGALGTDTQYF. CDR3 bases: TGCAGTGCTAGAGAGCAAGGGGCCCTAGGCACAGATACGCAGTATTTT.